These 25 T cell receptor beta chains were all obtained from the same sample, sequenced in a study of T cell repertoires in cytomegalovirus infection. MiXCR, applied by TCRdb to the reads, yields one record per CDR3 protein. The data show approximately 630,000 distinct CDR3 sequences, with roughly a quarter seen just once and roughly 8% held by the top ten. The sample consisted of CD8+ T cells from PBMCs. The receptors originated from a human donor in good health (CMV status not recorded). Some clones in this sample may be carry-over from other donors' samples.

In the case of this clonotype: A much larger clone differs by one base, so this may be a read error. This rearrangement joins TRBV7-2 to TRBJ2-3, with 9 bases fitting TRBD2. Looked up from germline, CDR1 is SGHTA and CDR2 is FQGNSA. The ends lost 1 base at V and 8 bases at J; junction bases unmatched: 4. CDR3 length equals 14 residues. The CDR3 DNA reads as TGTACCAGCAGCTTAGGAGCGGGGGGAAGTACGCAGTATTTT. Protein product: CTSSLGAGGSTQYF.

In regard to this clonotype: One base away lies a much larger clone, so this may be a sequencing read error. This chain links TRBV7-6 with TRBJ1-1; tentative D call: TRBD1 (5 bases). The germline V and J ends were trimmed by 0 bases and 10 bases, with 15 bases remaining between them. CDR1 SGHVS and CDR2 FNYEAQ come from the germline V gene. The CDR3 runs 14 residues. The CDR3 DNA reads as TGTGCCAGCAGCTTAGCTTCAAGGGGCGGGGGAGCTTTCTTT. It codes for CASSLASRGGGAFF.

Regarding this clonotype: One end of the junction varies from germline; a read error may be responsible. V usage is TRBV5-6 and J usage is TRBJ2-1, with TRBD1 matching 10 bases. The CDR3 runs to 16 residues. Germline CDR1 and CDR2: SGHDT and YYEEEE. This chain's CDR3 is CANSLFPGQGLDEQFF. The DNA for the CDR3 is TGTGCCAACAGCTTATTCCCGGGACAGGGGCTCGATGAGCAGTTCTTC.

This clonotype appeared a few times. This could be a read error, since a much larger clone is one nucleotide away. This chain links TRBV13 with TRBJ2-2; D may be TRBD1 (6 bases). The CDR3 is 15 residues long. The germline V gene encodes CDR1 PRHDT and CDR2 FYEKMQ (reference sequence). The ends were cut back, 2 bases at V and 1 base at J, with 8 bases in the middle. The CDR3 loop reads CASSLRQENTGELFF. CDR3 sequence (DNA): TGTGCCAGCAGCTTAAGACAGGAGAACACCGGGGAGCTGTTTTTT. Complete variable domain (other parts from reference TRBV13 and TRBJ2-2): AAGVIQSPRHLIKEKRETATLKCYPIPRHDTVYWYQQGPGQDPQFLISFYEKMQSDKGSIPDRFSAQQFSDYHSELNMSSLELGDSALYFCASSLRQENTGELFFGEGSRLTVL.

This clonotype has only a few counts. The genes are TRBV4-3 and TRBJ2-1; TRBD2 agrees at 10 bases. The CDR3 is made up of 16 amino acids. Germline CDR1 is LGHNA and CDR2 is YSLEER. The V and J ends lost 0 bases and 3 bases, in that order; junction bases with no gene match: 2. The CDR3 region has the DNA TGCGCCAGCAGCCAAGAAACTAGCGGGGTCTACAATGAGCAGTTCTTC. The encoded protein is CASSQETSGVYNEQFF.

The chain joins TRBV7-9 to TRBJ1-1; 8 bases map to TRBD1. V lost 6 bases and J lost 6; bases outside the gene matches: 9. Germline CDR1 reads SEHNR; CDR2 reads FQNEAQ (reference sequence). There are 14 residues in the CDR3. The CDR3 coding sequence is TGTGCCAGCAGACGAGGACAGGGAGGGGCTGAAGCTTTCTTT. Protein: CASRRGQGGAEAFF. The full variable domain, rest sourced from reference TRBV7-9 and TRBJ1-1, is DTGVSQNPRHKITKRGQNVTFRCDPISEHNRLYWYRQTLGQGPEFLTYFQNEAQLEKSRLLSDRFSAERPKGSFSTLEIQRTEQGDSAMYLCASRRGQGGAEAFFGQGTRLTVV.

This rearrangement joins TRBV6-6 to TRBJ2-5, with D perhaps being TRBD1 or TRBD2 (5 bases each). V was clipped by 0 bases and J by 7 bases, with 30 bases between them. The V gene's germline CDR1 is MNHNY and CDR2 SVGAGI (reference sequence). CDR3 length equals 20 residues. The CDR3: CASSYSVAISRDGAVWTQYF. The CDR3 nucleotides read TGTGCCAGCAGTTACTCGGTAGCCATCTCCCGGGACGGGGCGGTTTGGACCCAGTACTTC.

The V and J genes are TRBV29-1 and TRBJ1-2, with 7 bases fitting TRBD1. Germline-derived CDR1 and CDR2 are SQVTM and ANQGSEA. This CDR3 spans 16 amino acids. V lost 4 bases to trimming and J lost 4 bases; unmatched junction nucleotides: 15. The CDR3 nucleotides read TGCAGCGTTGTTCCTGCCTTGACAGGGTACAGCTATGGCTACACCTTC. As protein: CSVVPALTGYSYGYTF.

V gene TRBV28 combines with J gene TRBJ1-6; D is possibly TRBD1 (6 bases). The CDR3 spans 14 residues. V was cut by 2 bases and J by 7 bases, with 9 bases left in between. Germline CDR1 and CDR2: MDHEN and SYDVKM. The DNA for the CDR3 is TGTGCCAGCAGTTTAACAGGGTTGAATTCACCCCTCCACTTT. Translated, it gives CASSLTGLNSPLHF.

Only a few counts were recorded for this clonotype. This sequence joins TRBV28 and TRBJ1-1, with 8 bases aligning to TRBD1. CDR1 and CDR2 from the germline V gene are MDHEN and SYDVKM. The CDR3 runs to 17 residues. V lost 4 bases to trimming and J lost 2 bases; unmatched junction nucleotides: 12. CDR3 coding DNA: TGTGCCAGCAGTTCCGACAGGGGACTTACCGCCAACACTGAAGCTTTCTTT. It translates to CASSSDRGLTANTEAFF.

As regards this clonotype: Being one base from a much bigger clone, this may be a read error. The gene calls are TRBV19 and TRBJ2-3, with D unclear. The CDR3 runs 14 residues. Per the germline V gene, CDR1 is LNHDA and CDR2 is SQIVND (reference sequence). V lost 4 bases, J lost 1 base, and 9 bases lay in between. CDR3 sequence (DNA): TGTGCCAGTAGTAGAGCGCAGGGCACAGATACGCAGTATTTT. This translates into CASSRAQGTDTQYF.

The chain employs TRBV20-1 and TRBJ1-5; the D gene is possibly TRBD1 (6 bases). V was clipped by 6 bases and J by 0 bases, with 12 bases between them. Germline V CDR1 and CDR2: DFQATT, SNEGSKA (reference sequence). This CDR3 spans 14 amino acids. Here the CDR3 DNA reads TGCAGTGCCCTGGACAGTTATAGCAATCAGCCCCAGCATTTT. It translates to CSALDSYSNQPQHF.

Note on this clonotype: A much larger clone sits a single nucleotide away, making a read error possible. The V call is TRBV7-4, the J call TRBJ2-7; D might be TRBD1 (6 bases). The CDR3 length is 17 residues. Looked up from germline, CDR1 is SGHVT and CDR2 is SQSDAQ. CDR3 loop: CASSLGRGQGSTYEQCV. CDR3 nucleotide sequence: TGTGCCAGCAGCTTAGGGCGAGGGCAGGGGAGTACCTACGAGCAGTGCGTC.

This clonotype was observed a few times. The chain joins TRBV2 to TRBJ2-2, with 10 positions matching TRBD1. Germline CDR1 and CDR2: SNHLY and FYNNEI. After removal of 8 bases from V and 5 bases from J, the junction contained 8 bases not matched to a gene. This CDR3 contains 15 residues. The CDR3 region is CASDRDRGKTGELFF. The CDR3 DNA reads as TGTGCCAGCGACCGGGACAGGGGAAAAACCGGGGAGCTGTTTTTT.

As to this clonotype: An end of the junction does not agree with germline; a read error may underlie this. The chain recombines TRBV18 with TRBJ1-1; 7 nucleotides agree with TRBD1. This CDR3 is built from 14 residues. CDR1 and CDR2 from the germline V gene are KGHSH and LQKENI. CDR3 protein: CTSSPTGPNTEAFF. CDR3 nucleotides: TGTACCAGCTCACCGACAGGGCCGAACACTGAAGCTTTCTTT.

This clonotype has just a few counts. V gene TRBV29-1 combines with J gene TRBJ2-2, with 9 positions matching TRBD2. V shed 0 bases and J 3 bases; nucleotides not matched to a gene: 8. The CDR3 covers 17 residues. CDR1 and CDR2 from the germline V gene are SQVTM and ANQGSEA. Here the CDR3 reads CSVEDPAAGGDTGELFF. For the CDR3, the DNA is TGCAGCGTTGAAGACCCTGCAGCGGGAGGCGACACCGGGGAGCTGTTTTTT.

This clonotype occurred a few times. The rearrangement joins TRBV6-6 to TRBJ2-3; D perhaps matches TRBD2 (6 bases). The germline V gene has CDR1 MNHNY and CDR2 SVGAGI (reference sequence). This CDR3 contains 15 residues. V was shortened by 2 bases and J by 0 bases, with 9 bases between the two germline ends. DNA for the CDR3: TGTGCCAGCAGTTACCTAGCGACTAGCACAGATACGCAGTATTTT. Its protein product is CASSYLATSTDTQYF.

This clonotype was seen at least ten times. This chain joins TRBV7-6 and TRBJ2-3, with D unresolved. The CDR3 is 13 amino acids. Trimming took 5 bases from V and 6 from J, leaving 12 bases between them. Looked up from germline, CDR1 is SGHVS and CDR2 is FNYEAQ. In DNA form, the CDR3 reads TGTGCCAGCAGCCCAGTCCTCATGGATACGCAGTATTTT. It translates to CASSPVLMDTQYF.

This clonotype was seen more than once but under ten times. The rearrangement uses TRBV4-1 and TRBJ2-1; TRBD2 matches 13 bases. CDR1 and CDR2 (germline): MGHRA, YSYEKL. The CDR3 sequence is 16 residues long. V trimming: 4 bases; J trimming: 8 bases; junction bases outside the gene matches: 8. The CDR3: CASSPSLAGGPHEQFF. Here the CDR3 DNA reads TGCGCCAGCAGCCCGTCACTAGCGGGGGGGCCACATGAGCAGTTCTTC.

The J gene is TRBJ2-3, the V gene TRBV4-2, with 7 nucleotides matching TRBD2. The CDR3 has 17 residues. The germline V gene encodes CDR1 LGHNA and CDR2 YNFKEQ. Trimming took 0 bases from V and 0 from J; bases not matched to a gene: 6. The chain's CDR3 is CASSQERGGGSTDTQYF. CDR3 bases: TGTGCCAGCAGCCAAGAGCGCGGCGGGGGAAGCACAGATACGCAGTATTTT.

In its sample, this clonotype was seen a few times. The chain has TRBV10-3 and TRBJ2-7; a possible D gene is TRBD1 (5 bases). V lost 3 bases and J lost 0, with 6 bases in between. CDR1 and CDR2 from the germline V gene are ENHRY and SYGVKD. The CDR3 runs to 13 residues. The CDR3 nucleotides are TGTGCCATCAGTGACGACAGCTCCTACGAGCAGTACGTC. Residues: CAISDDSSYEQYV.

The V call is TRBV6-2 or TRBV6-3, the J call TRBJ2-2, with TRBD1 identical over 10 bases. Germline CDR1 reads MNHEY; CDR2 reads SVGEGT. J was trimmed by 0 bases and V by 4 bases; bases with no gene match: 11. The CDR3 loop spans 19 amino acids. Here the CDR3 DNA reads TGTGCCAGCAGTTTGGACAGGGGGGGAAGACTTTCGAACACCGGGGAGCTGTTTTTT. This translates into CASSLDRGGRLSNTGELFF.

This clonotype was picked up many times. The CDR3 coding sequence is TGTGCCAGCAGCTCTAGTGGACAGCCCCAGCATTTT. Translating gives CASSSSGQPQHF. The genes are TRBV7-6 and TRBJ1-5; D remains unclear. V was clipped by 4 bases and J by 7 bases, with 8 bases between them. CDR3 size: 12 residues. Per germline, CDR1 SGHVS and CDR2 FNYEAQ.

Comments on this clonotype: One base away lies a much larger clone, so this may be a sequencing read error. DNA for the CDR3: TGTGCCAGCAGCTTAGCGGAGGCCTTGAACACCGGGGAGCTGTTTTTT. Its protein is CASSLAEALNTGELFF. The rearrangement joins TRBV7-2 to TRBJ2-2; D might be TRBD2 (5 bases). The V end lost 0 bases, the J end lost 1 base, and 9 bases lay between the germline ends. CDR3 length: 16 residues. The germline V gene encodes CDR1 SGHTA and CDR2 FQGNSA.

This clonotype was recorded at least ten times. The gene calls are TRBV10-2 and TRBJ2-3; TRBD2 is a possible D gene (5 bases). The germline gives CDR1 WSHSY, CDR2 SAAADI. The CDR3 runs to 10 residues. Trimming cost V 10 bases and J 5 bases, with 7 bases left between them. DNA of the CDR3: TGCGCCACCCGGGGAGATACGCAGTATTTT. It is translated as CATRGDTQYF.